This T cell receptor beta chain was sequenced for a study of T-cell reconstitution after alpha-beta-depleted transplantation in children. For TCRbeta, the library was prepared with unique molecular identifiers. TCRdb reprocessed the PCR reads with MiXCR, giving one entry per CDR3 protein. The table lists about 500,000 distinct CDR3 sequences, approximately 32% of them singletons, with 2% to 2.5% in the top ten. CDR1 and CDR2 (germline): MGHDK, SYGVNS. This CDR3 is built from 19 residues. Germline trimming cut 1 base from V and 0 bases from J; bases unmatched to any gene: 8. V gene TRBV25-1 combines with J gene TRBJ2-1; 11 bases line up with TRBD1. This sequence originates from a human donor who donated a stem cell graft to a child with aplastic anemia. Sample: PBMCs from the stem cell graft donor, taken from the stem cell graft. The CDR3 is CASSEWTGGGTSSYNEQFF. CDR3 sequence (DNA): TGTGCCAGCAGTGAATGGACAGGGGGCGGGACTAGCTCCTACAATGAGCAGTTCTTC.